Listed here are 6 T cell receptor beta chains from one sample, sequenced in a study of T-cell reconstitution after alpha-beta-depleted transplantation in children. The authors prepared the TCRbeta library with unique molecular identifiers. From the PCR reads, TCRdb called clonotypes with MiXCR, one entry per CDR3 protein. The table has about 120,000 distinct CDR3 sequences, under 30% seen once. The sample was PBMCs, mostly from graft donor cells, taken 180 days after TCRalphabeta/CD19-depleted stem cell transplant. All receptors come from a male patient aged 2 to 9 who had a stem cell transplant for chronic granulomatous disease, so the T cells may come from the graft donor.

This clonotype was counted a few times. The V call is TRBV18, the J call TRBJ2-7; D is unresolved. The CDR3 is 11 amino acids. Germline values: CDR1 KGHSH, CDR2 LQKENI. Trimming took off 3 bases at V and 7 bases at J, with 7 bases between the two ends. CDR3 DNA: TGTGCCAGCTCACCGTCCACTGAGCAGTACTTC. It codes for CASSPSTEQYF.

The chain links TRBV12-3 or TRBV12-4 to TRBJ2-3; D possibly corresponds to TRBD2 (5 bases). Trimming shortened V by 2 bases and J by 6 bases, and 6 bases separated the two germline ends. The CDR3 runs to 12 residues. The CDR3: CASSLRGDTQYF. Written as DNA, the CDR3 is TGTGCCAGCAGTTTACGGGGTGATACGCAGTATTTT.

This clonotype was seen at least ten times. J is TRBJ2-5 and V is TRBV5-8; 8 nucleotides align to TRBD1. The V gene's germline CDR1 is SGHTS and CDR2 YDEGEE. V dropped 4 bases and J dropped 0; count of bases not matched to a gene: 8. The CDR3 runs 16 residues. The CDR3 region is CASSGRDRTYQETQYF. The CDR3 nucleotides read TGTGCCAGCAGCGGAAGGGACAGGACGTACCAAGAGACCCAGTACTTC.

Here the CDR3 DNA reads TGTGCCAGCAGACTCACAGGGGGGAGAGCTTTCTTT. Protein product: CASRLTGGRAFF. The chain carries TRBV27 and TRBJ1-1; 8 bases map to TRBD1. V lost 6 bases to trimming and J lost 10 bases; unmatched junction nucleotides: 7. The CDR3 totals 12 residues. Germline V CDR1 and CDR2: MNHEY, SMNVEV (reference sequence).

This clonotype has only a few counts. The rearrangement uses TRBV6-6 and TRBJ2-1; D not resolved. V shed 8 bases and J shed 5 bases, with 4 bases lying between them. The CDR3 totals 10 residues. In germline, CDR1 is MNHNY, CDR2 SVGAGI (reference sequence). Written as DNA, the CDR3 is TGTGCCAGCGGGAACAATGAGCAGTTCTTC. This sequence encodes CASGNNEQFF.

This clonotype has ten or more counts. The chain is built from TRBV19 and TRBJ1-1; unclear D gene. V was pared by 6 bases and J by 2 bases, with 13 bases between. The germline CDR1 and CDR2 sequences are LNHDA and SQIVND (reference sequence). The CDR3 extends over 14 amino acids. The CDR3 DNA is TGTGCCAGTAGGCCCGCCGGGAGTAACACTGAAGCTTTCTTT. Its translation: CASRPAGSNTEAFF.